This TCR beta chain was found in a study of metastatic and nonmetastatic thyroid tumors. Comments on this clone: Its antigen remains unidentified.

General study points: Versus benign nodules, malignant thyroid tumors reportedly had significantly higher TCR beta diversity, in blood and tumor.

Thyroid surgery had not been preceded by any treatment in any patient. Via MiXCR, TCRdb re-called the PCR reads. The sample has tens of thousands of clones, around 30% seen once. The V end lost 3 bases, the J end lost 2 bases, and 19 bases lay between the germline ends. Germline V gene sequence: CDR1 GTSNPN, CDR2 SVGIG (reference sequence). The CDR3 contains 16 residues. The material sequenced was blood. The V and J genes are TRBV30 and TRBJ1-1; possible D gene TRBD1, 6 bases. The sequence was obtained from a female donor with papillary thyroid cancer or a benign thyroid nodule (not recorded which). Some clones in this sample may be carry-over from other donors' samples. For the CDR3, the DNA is TGTGCCTGGAGGAATTTGGGGGGCTTTGGAAACACTGAAGCTTTCTTT. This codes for CAWRNLGGFGNTEAFF.